This TCR beta chain was recorded in a study of cytomegalovirus exposure and HLA in healthy donors. This clone was observed once. Its antigen is not known. This table comes from immunoSEQ multiplex PCR, and its TCRdb copy is limited to in-frame clones, with some not included. The table has over 200,000 clones, approximately 83% seen once; the top ten hold more than 13%. Study findings and constraints: Clusters of TCRs from the first cohort tended to co-occur in the 100 to 150 validation repertoires (as a later analysis found). Listed as cytomegalovirus-associated were around 160 TCR beta chains.

The specimen was PBMCs. The source of this sequence is a woman younger than 45 in good health and CMV-seropositive.

The CDR3 is CASGETGDQPQHF. CDR3 in DNA: TGTGCTAGTGGTGAGACAGGGGATCAGCCCCAGCATTTT. The rearrangement links TRBV12-5 to TRBJ1-5; TRBD1 aligns across 8 bases. The CDR3 runs 13 residues. After removal of 5 bases from V and 5 bases from J, the junction contained 2 bases not matched to a gene. Germline V gene sequence: CDR1 LGHNT, CDR2 FRNRAP.